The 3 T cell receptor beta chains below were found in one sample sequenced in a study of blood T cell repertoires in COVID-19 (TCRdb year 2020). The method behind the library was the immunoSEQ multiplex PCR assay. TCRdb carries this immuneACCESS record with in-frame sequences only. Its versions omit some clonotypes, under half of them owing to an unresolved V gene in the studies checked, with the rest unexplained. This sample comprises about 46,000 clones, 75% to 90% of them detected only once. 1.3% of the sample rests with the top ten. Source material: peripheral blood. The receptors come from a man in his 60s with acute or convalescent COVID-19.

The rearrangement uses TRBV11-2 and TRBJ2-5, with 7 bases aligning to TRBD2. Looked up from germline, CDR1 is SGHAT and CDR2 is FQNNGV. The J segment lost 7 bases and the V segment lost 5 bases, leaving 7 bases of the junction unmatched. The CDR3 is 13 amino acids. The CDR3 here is CASSQGPGGTQYF. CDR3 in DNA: TGTGCCAGCAGCCAGGGACCGGGAGGGACCCAGTACTTC.

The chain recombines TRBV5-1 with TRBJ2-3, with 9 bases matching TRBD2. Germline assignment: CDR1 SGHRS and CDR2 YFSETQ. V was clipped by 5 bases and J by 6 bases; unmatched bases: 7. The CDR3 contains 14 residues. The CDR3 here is CASSVAGDLDTQYF. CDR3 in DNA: TGCGCCAGCAGTGTAGCGGGAGATCTTGATACGCAGTATTTT.

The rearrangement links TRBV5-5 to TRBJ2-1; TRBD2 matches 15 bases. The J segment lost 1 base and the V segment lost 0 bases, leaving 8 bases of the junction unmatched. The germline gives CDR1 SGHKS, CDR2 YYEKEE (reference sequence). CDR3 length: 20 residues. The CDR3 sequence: CASSLAGTSGGQQSYNEQFF. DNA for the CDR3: TGTGCCAGCAGCTTGGCCGGGACTAGCGGGGGGCAGCAATCCTACAATGAGCAGTTCTTC.